In its sample, the clone carrying this T cell receptor beta chain was seen once. What it recognizes is unknown. The length of the CDR3 is 14 residues. CDR1 is SGHVS and CDR2 is FNYEAQ in the germline V gene. Germline trimming cut 5 bases from V and 4 bases from J; bases unmatched to any gene: 6. The PCR used 60 Vbeta and 13 Jbeta primers. Method: immunoSEQ multiplex PCR; TCRdb's copy keeps in-frame clones and lacks some. The table records 55,000 to 70,000 clones, roughly 88% of them present only once. This record comes from a study of cytomegalovirus exposure and HLA in healthy donors. The study's findings and limits: An analysis was carried out at a later point. It showed that HLA-associated TCR beta chains were more clonally expanded than equally common non-associated chains.

The TCR originated in a woman in her 30s in good health and CMV-seronegative. Sample: PBMCs. This chain links TRBV7-6 with TRBJ2-7; 9 bases are a match to TRBD1. CDR3 in DNA: TGTGCCAGCAGCCGGACAGGGGTAGGGTACGAGCAGTACTTC. Its protein is CASSRTGVGYEQYF.